Listed below are T cell receptor beta chains from one sample, sequenced in a study of T-cell memory formation after mild COVID-19. Via MiXCR, TCRdb re-called the 5' RACE reads, giving one row per CDR3 protein. The sample holds 180,000 or so distinct CDR3 sequences, roughly 10% seen once. Sequencing was done on a sample of PBMCs or a T cell subset sorted from them (not recorded which). These receptors all stem from a man between 18 and 29 years old who had mild COVID-19 (a few samples of this study predate the infection). Cell type and time point are not known. CDR3s include the opening cysteine and the closing phenylalanine or tryptophan. The D gene is left open where the match is weak. Rows give clone size only sometimes, using once, few, many, or a class for an expanded clone.

>many|NA|TRBV7-9|TRBJ1-1
CASRRTNGPDTEAFF
TGTGCCAGCAGACGAACCAACGGGCCCGACACTGAAGCTTTCTTT
>many|TRBD2|TRBV2|TRBJ2-3
CASSTPGRGGRDTQYF
TGTGCCAGCAGTACCCCGGGGCGGGGGGGAAGAGATACGCAGTATTTT
>NA|NA|TRBV7-6|TRBJ2-3
CASMSYQKADTQYF
TGTGCCAGCATGTCTTACCAGAAAGCAGATACGCAGTATTTT
>many|NA|TRBV5-1|TRBJ2-5
CASSRNPSEETQYF
TGCGCCAGCAGCCGGAACCCGTCGGAGGAGACCCAGTACTTC
>NA|NA|TRBV2|TRBJ1-5
CASSDLAAGVDNQPQHF
TGTGCCAGCAGTGATCTGGCTGCGGGGGTTGACAATCAGCCCCAGCATTTT
>few|TRBD1|TRBV4-1|TRBJ2-2
CASSQRTRTGATGELFF
TGCGCCAGCAGCCAAAGAACGAGGACAGGGGCCACCGGGGAGCTGTTTTTT
>few|NA|TRBV7-2|TRBJ2-5
CASGGYQETQYF
TGTGCCAGCGGAGGATACCAAGAGACCCAGTACTTC
>few|NA|TRBV30|TRBJ2-3
CAWSVLGADTQYF
TGTGCCTGGAGTGTTTTGGGGGCAGATACGCAGTATTTT
>many|TRBD1|TRBV6-6|TRBJ2-5
CASSLNRGHQETQYF
TGTGCCAGCAGTCTTAACAGGGGGCACCAAGAGACCCAGTACTTC
>few|TRBD2|TRBV7-2|TRBJ2-1
CASSSRSGGAPNEQFF
TGTGCCAGCAGCTCAAGAAGCGGGGGGGCCCCCAATGAGCAGTTCTTC
>few|NA|TRBV10-3|TRBJ2-3
CAISSGSSSTDTQYF
TGTGCCATCAGTTCAGGATCTTCTAGCACAGATACGCAGTATTTT
>many|NA|TRBV7-9|TRBJ2-2
CASSPMAGITGELFF
TGTGCCAGCAGCCCGATGGCAGGGATCACCGGGGAGCTGTTTTTT
>NA|NA|TRBV5-1|TRBJ2-3
CASSLEPDTQYF
TGCGCCAGCAGCTTGGAGCCAGATACGCAGTATTTT
>many|NA|TRBV10-3|TRBJ2-1
CAISESTHEQFF
TGTGCCATCAGTGAGTCGACCCATGAGCAGTTCTTC
>few|TRBD2|TRBV6-6|TRBJ2-3
CASRRPSGGGTDTQYF
TGTGCCAGCAGGAGGCCTAGCGGGGGTGGGACAGATACGCAGTATTTT
>NA|TRBD2|TRBV7-6|TRBJ2-2
CASSSPLRGGGTAGELFF
TGTGCCAGCAGTTCCCCCCTTCGCGGGGGAGGGACCGCCGGGGAGCTGTTTTTT
>few|TRBD1|TRBV7-2|TRBJ2-7
CASSGRLQGAQDF
TGTGCCAGCAGCGGACGTCTTCAGGGGGCGCAGGACTTC
>NA|NA|TRBV7-8|TRBJ2-3
CASLSFVDTQYF
TGTGCCAGTCTTTCCTTCGTGGATACGCAGTATTTT
>NA|NA|TRBV13|TRBJ1-4
CASSLALGAIEKLFF
TGTGCCAGCAGCTTAGCTCTGGGGGCGATTGAAAAACTGTTTTTT
>NA|TRBD2|TRBV7-2|TRBJ2-1
CASSLARVAGISPEQFF
TGTGCCAGCAGCTTAGCGCGAGTAGCGGGGATATCCCCTGAGCAGTTCTTC
>many|TRBD1|TRBV24-1|TRBJ2-2
CATSGGQGAPVTGELFF
TGTGCCACCAGTGGAGGACAGGGGGCGCCGGTCACCGGGGAGCTGTTTTTT
>few|NA|TRBV2|TRBJ1-2
CASRTDNYGYTF
TGTGCCAGCAGGACAGATAACTATGGCTACACCTTC
>many|NA|TRBV7-2|TRBJ2-1
CASSPPGRSYNEQFF
TGTGCCAGCAGCCCCCCGGGTCGCTCCTACAATGAGCAGTTCTTC
>NA|TRBD2|TRBV6-5|TRBJ2-5
CASSYEPSGVQETQYF
TGTGCCAGCAGTTACGAACCTAGCGGGGTCCAAGAGACCCAGTACTTC
>NA|TRBD1|TRBV7-2|TRBJ1-4
CASSLGGTGTEKLFF
TGTGCCAGCAGCTTAGGAGGGACAGGGACTGAAAAACTGTTTTTT
>few|NA|TRBV10-3|TRBJ2-7
CAISRDTSYEQYF
TGTGCCATCAGTCGGGACACCTCCTACGAGCAGTACTTC
>few|NA|TRBV10-3|TRBJ1-2
CAISSGQYYGYTF
TGTGCCATCAGTTCCGGACAGTACTATGGCTACACCTTC
>few|NA|TRBV11-2|TRBJ2-3
CASSLGTNADTQYF
TGTGCCAGCAGCTTAGGCACAAACGCAGATACGCAGTATTTT
>many|NA|TRBV5-6|TRBJ2-1
CASSLEDLNEQFF
TGTGCCAGCAGCTTGGAGGACCTGAATGAGCAGTTCTTC
>NA|TRBD2|TRBV9|TRBJ2-3
CASSVASPAGVRTDTQYF
TGTGCCAGCAGCGTAGCTAGTCCCGCGGGGGTTCGCACAGATACGCAGTATTTT
>few|NA|TRBV11-2|TRBJ2-3
CASSLRDLTDTQYF
TGTGCCAGCAGCTTAAGAGACCTCACAGATACGCAGTATTTT
>NA|NA|TRBV5-5|TRBJ2-3
CASSSQDTQYF
TGTGCCAGCAGCTCTCAGGATACGCAGTATTTT
>many|TRBD1|TRBV24-1|TRBJ2-1
CATGPGGTGVYEQFF
TGTGCCACCGGACCCGGAGGGACAGGGGTTTATGAGCAGTTCTTC
>NA|NA|TRBV5-6|TRBJ2-3
CASSLRPDTQYF
TGTGCCAGCAGCTTACGCCCGGATACGCAGTATTTT
>few|TRBD2|TRBV5-1|TRBJ2-3
CASRSGTSRDTQYF
TGCGCCAGCAGATCCGGGACTAGTAGAGATACGCAGTATTTT
>NA|NA|TRBV30|TRBJ2-2
CAWKDLSANTGELFF
TGTGCCTGGAAGGATCTCAGCGCGAACACCGGGGAGCTGTTTTTT
>few|NA|TRBV6-2/TRBV6-3|TRBJ2-1
CASTTPRVRANEQFF
TGTGCCAGCACCACCCCTAGGGTAAGGGCCAATGAGCAGTTCTTC
>few|NA|TRBV3-1|TRBJ2-5
CASSQDAETQYF
TGTGCCAGCAGCCAAGACGCAGAGACCCAGTACTTC
>NA|NA|TRBV28|TRBJ1-3
CASTTRQGRGNTIYF
TGTGCCAGCACCACCCGCCAGGGCAGGGGAAACACCATATATTTT
>many|TRBD2|TRBV5-1|TRBJ2-1
CASSPRLAGNEQFF
TGCGCCAGCAGTCCCAGACTAGCGGGGAATGAGCAGTTCTTC
>NA|TRBD2|TRBV5-1|TRBJ2-3
CASRPGLASDTQYF
TGCGCCAGCCGGCCGGGACTAGCGTCAGATACGCAGTATTTT
>few|TRBD1|TRBV7-9|TRBJ1-1
CASSRQGEAFF
TGTGCCAGCAGCCGACAGGGTGAAGCTTTCTTT